A single sample is the source of the 21 T cell receptor beta chains below, sequenced in a study of technical replicates of blood from a handful of donors. The data were produced by immunoSEQ multiplex PCR, yet TCRdb's version contains in-frame clones alone and is incomplete. The sample includes tens of thousands of clones, 80% to 95% of them seen just once. The sequenced sample was PBMCs. The receptors were sampled from a human donor in good health. Some clones in this sample may be carry-over from other donors' samples.

V is TRBV7-2 and J is TRBJ1-3, with D perhaps TRBD1 (6 bases). With 3 bases removed from V and 0 bases from J, the gap between germline ends came to 9 bases. The V gene's germline CDR1 is SGHTA and CDR2 FQGNSA. The CDR3 length is 15 residues. The DNA of the CDR3 is TGTGCCAGCAGCTTCGACAGGACCTCTGGAAACACCATATATTTT. It specifies CASSFDRTSGNTIYF. Together with reference TRBV7-2 and TRBJ1-3, the CDR3 gives the full variable domain: GAGVSQSPSNKVTEKGKDVELRCDPISGHTALYWYRQSLGQGLEFLIYFQGNSAPDKSGLPSDRFSAERTGGSVSTLTIQRTQQEDSAVYLCASSFDRTSGNTIYFGEGSWLTVV.

A note on this clone: Additional DNA sequences in this sample encode the identical CDR3. This chain links TRBV5-1 with TRBJ2-1, with 9 bases lining up with TRBD2. V lost 1 base to trimming and J lost 6 bases; unmatched junction nucleotides: 5. CDR3 length equals 15 residues. Germline CDR1 and CDR2: SGHRS and YFSETQ. In DNA, the CDR3 is TGCGCCAGCAGCTTGCTGGCGGGGGGGCCCAATGAGCAGTTCTTC. Translation gives CASSLLAGGPNEQFF.

The rearrangement links TRBV11-2 to TRBJ1-5; no definite D call. V lost 0 bases and J lost 3, with 9 bases in between. CDR1 and CDR2 from the germline V gene are SGHAT and FQNNGV. CDR3 length: 15 amino acids. The chain's CDR3 is CASSLDVNYNQPQHF. The CDR3 DNA reads as TGTGCCAGCAGCTTAGATGTTAATTACAATCAGCCCCAGCATTTT.

The chain has TRBV7-9 and TRBJ1-5, with no clear D. V lost 2 bases and J 0 bases, leaving 11 bases between the germline ends. This CDR3 has 16 amino acids. Germline V gene data show CDR1 as SEHNR and CDR2 as FQNEAQ (reference sequence). The CDR3 protein is CASSLPEGFSNQPQHF. The CDR3 DNA sequence: TGTGCCAGCAGCTTACCGGAGGGTTTTAGCAATCAGCCCCAGCATTTT.

CDR3 in DNA: TGTGCCAGCAGTACAGGAGTTATCACTGAAGCTTTCTTT. It encodes CASSTGVITEAFF. The chain combines TRBV7-9 with TRBJ1-1; D is perhaps TRBD1 (5 bases). This CDR3 contains 13 residues. Trimming removed 6 bases from V and 4 bases from J, with 12 bases in between. Germline assignment: CDR1 SEHNR and CDR2 FQNEAQ (reference sequence). Full variable domain (outside the CDR3, taken from reference TRBV7-9 and TRBJ1-1): DTGVSQNPRHKITKRGQNVTFRCDPISEHNRLYWYRQTLGQGPEFLTYFQNEAQLEKSRLLSDRFSAERPKGSFSTLEIQRTEQGDSAMYLCASSTGVITEAFFGQGTRLTVV.

The V call is TRBV18, the J call TRBJ2-2; 7 bases fit TRBD1. Germline lookup yields CDR1 KGHSH and CDR2 LQKENI. The CDR3 has 17 residues. Trimming cost V 6 bases and J 2 bases; bases outside gene matches: 12. The CDR3 DNA reads TGTGCCAGCTCCCCTCCCGGGACAGCTCTTAACACCGGGGAGCTGTTTTTT. This gives the protein CASSPPGTALNTGELFF.

The rearrangement uses TRBV9 and TRBJ1-5, with 7 bases fitting TRBD1. Trimming took 4 bases from V and 5 from J; bases not matched to a gene: 9. Germline loops: CDR1 SGDLS, CDR2 YYNGEE. The CDR3 loop spans 15 amino acids. The CDR3: CASSKEGRGDQPQHF. The CDR3 coding sequence is TGTGCCAGCAGCAAAGAGGGCAGGGGGGATCAGCCCCAGCATTTT.

This chain joins TRBV5-1 and TRBJ1-3; D is undetermined. Germline V gives CDR1 SGHRS, CDR2 YFSETQ. The length of the CDR3 is 14 residues. Trimming cost V 3 bases and J 3 bases, with 10 bases left between them. CDR3 DNA sequence: TGCGCCAGCAGCTCGGAGGACGGTGGAAACACCATATATTTT. Translation: CASSSEDGGNTIYF.

The chain couples TRBV4-3 to TRBJ1-6; no clear D gene. Trimming pared 0 bases from V and 5 bases from J, leaving 11 bases between. Germline V gene sequence: CDR1 LGHNA, CDR2 YSLEER. The CDR3 runs 16 residues. The CDR3 loop is CASSQESQVDNSPLHF. DNA for the CDR3: TGCGCCAGCAGCCAAGAGTCACAAGTCGATAATTCACCCCTCCACTTT.

The chain recombines TRBV18 with TRBJ1-1; the match to TRBD1 covers 11 bases. This CDR3 spans 15 amino acids. The junction had 7 bases not matched to a gene; V was cut back by 4 bases and J by 6 bases. The germline CDR1 and CDR2 sequences are KGHSH and LQKENI. The CDR3 here is CASSRWTGGIAEAFF. DNA for the CDR3: TGTGCCAGCTCACGCTGGACAGGGGGCATCGCTGAAGCTTTCTTT.

The V and J genes are TRBV7-2 and TRBJ2-6, with unresolved D. The CDR3 has 14 amino acids. With 2 bases removed from V and 3 bases from J, the gap between germline ends came to 5 bases. Germline CDR1 is SGHTA and CDR2 is FQGNSA. The CDR3 is CASSLPLGANVLTF. DNA for the CDR3: TGTGCCAGCAGCTTACCCCTTGGGGCCAACGTCCTGACTTTC.

The chain carries TRBV7-3 and TRBJ1-1, with a tentative D call TRBD1 (5 bases). The CDR3 has 13 amino acids. V was shortened by 4 bases and J by 1 base, with 7 bases between the two germline ends. The V gene's germline CDR1 is SGHTA and CDR2 FQGTGA. CDR3 nucleotide sequence: TGTGCCAGCAGCTCACAGGAGAACACTGAAGCTTTCTTT. This gives the protein CASSSQENTEAFF. The entire variable domain, with the rest obtained from reference TRBV7-3 and TRBJ1-1, is as follows: GAGVSQTPSNKVTEKGKYVELRCDPISGHTALYWYRQSLGQGPEFLIYFQGTGAADDSGLPNDRFFAVRPEGSVSTLKIQRTERGDSAVYLCASSSQENTEAFFGQGTRLTVV.

V and J are TRBV19 and TRBJ2-5; D call uncertain. Germline-derived CDR1 and CDR2 are LNHDA and SQIVND (reference sequence). The CDR3 runs to 13 residues. The ends were cut back, 3 bases at V and 5 bases at J, with 10 bases in the middle. In DNA, the CDR3 is TGTGCCAGTAGTATCATTCCGGGTGAGACCCAGTACTTC. This sequence encodes CASSIIPGETQYF. Filled out from reference TRBV19 and TRBJ2-5, the complete variable domain reads DGGITQSPKYLFRKEGQNVTLSCEQNLNHDAMYWYRQDPGQGLRLIYYSQIVNDFQKGDIAEGYSVSREKKESFPLTVTSAQKNPTAFYLCASSIIPGETQYFGPGTRLLVL.

The rearrangement uses TRBV9 and TRBJ2-5; 7 nucleotides agree with TRBD1. V was pared by 0 bases and J by 4 bases, with 3 bases of the junction left unmatched. The CDR3 has 14 residues. Germline CDR1 reads SGDLS; CDR2 reads YYNGEE. In nucleotides, the CDR3 is TGTGCCAGCAGCGTAGGGTACAGGGGAGAGACCCAGTACTTC. It yields the protein CASSVGYRGETQYF. The full variable domain, rest sourced from reference TRBV9 and TRBJ2-5, is DSGVTQTPKHLITATGQRVTLRCSPRSGDLSVYWYQQSLDQGLQFLIQYYNGEERAKGNILERFSAQQFPDLHSELNLSSLELGDSALYFCASSVGYRGETQYFGPGTRLLVL.

As to this clone: Sequence at one end of the junction differs from germline and may be a read error. The rearrangement links TRBV6-1 to TRBJ2-2; unclear D gene. The CDR3 is made up of 14 amino acids. Germline loops: CDR1 MNHNS, CDR2 SASEGT. CDR3 sequence reads: CASSQAYRTGELFF. The CDR3 coding sequence is TGTGCCAGCAGTCAAGCCTACAGAACCGGGGAGCTGTTTTTT.

This sequence joins TRBV4-3 and TRBJ1-3; TRBD1 is a possible D gene (6 bases). V was shortened by 0 bases and J by 2 bases, with 11 bases between the two germline ends. This CDR3 spans 16 amino acids. Germline CDR1 and CDR2: LGHNA and YSLEER. The CDR3 is CASSQDRGGTGNTIYF. The CDR3, as DNA: TGCGCCAGCAGCCAAGATCGGGGGGGCACTGGAAACACCATATATTTT.

The V call is TRBV28, the J call TRBJ2-1; 7 bases agree with TRBD2. The trim removed 1 base at V and 2 bases at J, leaving 2 bases unmatched. Germline V gene sequence: CDR1 MDHEN, CDR2 SYDVKM. The CDR3 totals 15 residues. As DNA, the CDR3 is TGTGCCAGCAGTTTATTTGCGGGGGCCTACAATGAGCAGTTCTTC. Protein: CASSLFAGAYNEQFF.

V and J are TRBV19 and TRBJ1-2, with D maybe TRBD1 (6 bases). The CDR3 covers 14 residues. Germline-derived CDR1 and CDR2 are LNHDA and SQIVND (reference sequence). With 8 bases removed from V and 1 base from J, the gap between germline ends came to 14 bases. The CDR3 here is CASDEGGVNYGYTF. The DNA for the CDR3 is TGTGCCAGTGATGAGGGGGGGGTTAACTATGGCTACACCTTC.

The CDR3 protein is CASSPRAGGVEQFF. The CDR3 nucleotides are TGTGCCAGCAGCCCAAGGGCCGGGGGTGTTGAGCAGTTCTTC. The rearrangement uses TRBV7-8 and TRBJ2-1; possibly TRBD2 for D (6 bases). Germline V lookup: CDR1 SGHVS, CDR2 FQNEAQ. This CDR3 has 14 amino acids. Trimming shortened V by 5 bases and J by 9 bases, and 17 bases separated the two germline ends.

The chain links TRBV27 to TRBJ2-3; 7 bases fit TRBD2. V was clipped by 7 bases and J by 1 base; unmatched bases: 8. The CDR3 loop spans 15 amino acids. Germline-derived CDR1 and CDR2 are MNHEY and SMNVEV (reference sequence). Written as DNA, the CDR3 is TGTGCCAGCACCCTGGCGGGAGCGGGCACAGATACGCAGTATTTT. Its translation: CASTLAGAGTDTQYF.

CDR3 DNA sequence: TGTGCCAGCAGCTTGGACGGGACAGGGACCTACGAGCAGTACTTC. This encodes CASSLDGTGTYEQYF. V gene TRBV5-8 combines with J gene TRBJ2-7; 9 positions match TRBD1. Germline lookup yields CDR1 SGHTS and CDR2 YDEGEE. There are 15 residues in the CDR3. With 0 bases clipped from V and 2 bases from J, the junction kept 3 bases outside the gene matches.